A single sample gave rise to the 20 T cell receptor beta chains below, sequenced in a study of blood T cell repertoires in COVID-19. The protocol was immunoSEQ multiplex PCR, while the TCRdb copy is restricted to in-frame clones and leaves out a portion. Of approximately 350,000 clones listed, about 89% are singletons. Source material: peripheral blood. The origin of the receptors is a woman aged 45-65 years with COVID-19, enrolled during active disease.

The rearrangement uses TRBV6-6 and TRBJ1-2; possible D gene TRBD1, 5 bases. The CDR3 contains 15 residues. The germline gives CDR1 MNHNY, CDR2 SVGAGI (reference sequence). The V end was cut by 7 bases, the J end by 5 bases, with 20 bases between. The chain's CDR3 is CASTSRGGAGYGYTF. CDR3 DNA sequence: TGTGCCAGCACTTCCCGAGGAGGGGCTGGGTATGGCTACACCTTC.

This chain connects TRBV4-1 to TRBJ1-2; 7 nucleotides line up with TRBD1. Per germline, CDR1 MGHRA and CDR2 YSYEKL. This CDR3 contains 13 residues. Trimming at V came to 5 bases and at J to 6 bases, leaving 6 bases not matched to a gene. CDR3 bases: TGCGCCAGCAGCTTAGACAGGGACGATGGCTACACCTTC. Translated: CASSLDRDDGYTF.

The chain is built from TRBV18 and TRBJ1-4, with TRBD1 as a possible D gene (5 bases). Germline CDR1 is KGHSH and CDR2 is LQKENI. The CDR3 contains 17 residues. The ends were cut back, 3 bases at V and 0 bases at J, with 14 bases in the middle. For the CDR3, the DNA is TGTGCCAGCTCACCCATCTCGGGGGGTGCAACTAATGAAAAACTGTTTTTT. Protein: CASSPISGGATNEKLFF.

The chain employs TRBV13 and TRBJ2-7; a weak D match, TRBD1 (5 bases). Trimming left V 1 base short and J 6 bases short, with 16 bases between. The germline gives CDR1 PRHDT, CDR2 FYEKMQ (reference sequence). CDR3 length: 15 amino acids. CDR3 region: CASSLDRGRVGEQYF. The CDR3, as DNA: TGTGCCAGCAGCTTAGATCGTGGCAGGGTTGGCGAGCAGTACTTC.

The V call is TRBV3-1 (or the pseudogene TRBV3-2), the J call TRBJ2-3; 8 bases align to TRBD2. The CDR3 is made up of 15 amino acids. In germline, CDR1 is LGHDT, CDR2 YNNKEL (reference sequence). V gave up 1 base and J gave up 0 bases; unmatched junction bases: 0. The DNA of the CDR3 is TGTGCCAGCAGCCAAGGACTAGCGAGCACAGATACGCAGTATTTT. Its protein is CASSQGLASTDTQYF.

The V and J genes are TRBV6-5 and TRBJ2-1; 8 bases agree with TRBD1. This CDR3 is 11 amino acids long. Trimming cost V 6 bases and J 15 bases; bases outside gene matches: 7. Germline loops: CDR1 MNHEY, CDR2 SVGAGI. The CDR3 DNA sequence: TGTGCCAGCAGCCTAGGACAGGGTACGTTCTTC. It is translated as CASSLGQGTFF.

The chain has TRBV3-1 (or the pseudogene TRBV3-2) and TRBJ2-1, with a weak D call TRBD2 (6 bases). The CDR3 totals 15 residues. With 4 bases removed from V and 6 bases from J, the gap between germline ends came to 16 bases. Germline V gene sequence: CDR1 LGHDT, CDR2 YNNKEL (reference sequence). The CDR3 DNA follows: TGTGCCAGCAGCCCCCCTAAGTGGGGAGGCAATGAGCAGTTCTTC. Protein product: CASSPPKWGGNEQFF.

This clone was observed a handful of times. The chain carries TRBV19 and TRBJ2-2; D is undetermined. Trimming cost V 3 bases and J 3 bases, with 11 bases left between them. The germline V gene has CDR1 LNHDA and CDR2 SQIVND (reference sequence). This CDR3 has 15 amino acids. In DNA, the CDR3 is TGTGCCAGTAGTATCAGGTCAAGAGACACCGGGGAGCTGTTTTTT. Amino acids: CASSIRSRDTGELFF.

DNA for the CDR3: TGTGCCAGCAGTTACCGGGCGGGAGTGACAGATACGCAGTATTTT. It translates to CASSYRAGVTDTQYF. This rearrangement joins TRBV6-5 to TRBJ2-3, with 7 bases that match TRBD2. The length of the CDR3 is 15 residues. J was trimmed by 3 bases and V by 2 bases; bases with no gene match: 5. Germline CDR1 and CDR2: MNHEY and SVGAGI.

The chain is built from TRBV3-1 (or the pseudogene TRBV3-2) and TRBJ1-6; D may be TRBD1 (5 bases). The V end lost 3 bases, the J end lost 0 bases, and 12 bases lay between the germline ends. The CDR3 has 17 residues. From germline, CDR1 is LGHDT and CDR2 YNNKEL (reference sequence). CDR3 residues: CASSQGGGRSYNSPLHF. The CDR3 DNA sequence: TGTGCCAGCAGCCAGGGGGGGGGTCGCTCCTATAATTCACCCCTCCACTTT.

CDR3 nucleotide sequence: TGCGCCAGCAGCCAAACTCCCCTCACCTATGAGCAGTTCTTC. This sequence encodes CASSQTPLTYEQFF. The rearrangement uses TRBV5-1 and TRBJ2-1; unclear D gene. This CDR3 spans 14 amino acids. The ends were cut back, 4 bases at V and 8 bases at J, with 16 bases in the middle. Germline values: CDR1 SGHRS, CDR2 YFSETQ.

The chain has TRBV24-1 and TRBJ2-1, with D perhaps TRBD2 (5 bases). This CDR3 region has 17 residues. Germline assignment: CDR1 KGHDR and CDR2 SFDVKD. Trimming stripped 5 bases from V and 3 bases from J, with 19 bases between. The CDR3: CATSGGSAMTDYNEQFF. The CDR3 DNA follows: TGTGCCACCAGTGGAGGGAGCGCCATGACGGACTACAATGAGCAGTTCTTC.

The chain's CDR3 is CASSESTGAVVGTDTQYF. The CDR3 region has the DNA TGCGCCAGCAGTGAGTCGACGGGAGCGGTTGTTGGGACAGATACGCAGTATTTT. The chain employs TRBV10-2 and TRBJ2-3; maybe TRBD2 (6 bases). This CDR3 has 18 residues. Germline lookup yields CDR1 WSHSY and CDR2 SAAADI. Trimming left V 0 bases short and J 3 bases short, with 19 bases between.

This chain joins TRBV5-1 and TRBJ1-1; 8 bases agree with TRBD1. Trimming took 3 bases from V and 0 from J; bases not matched to a gene: 4. The CDR3 is 15 residues long. From germline, CDR1 is SGHRS and CDR2 YFSETQ. The CDR3 coding sequence is TGCGCCAGCAGCTCTGGACAGGGCATGAACACTGAAGCTTTCTTT. It specifies CASSSGQGMNTEAFF.

This clone came up a few times. This chain links TRBV4-1 with TRBJ1-5, with unresolved D. There are 15 residues in the CDR3. Germline CDR1 reads MGHRA; CDR2 reads YSYEKL. V lost 1 base and J lost 5, with 12 bases in between. The CDR3 reads CASSQVTTGYQPQHF. DNA for the CDR3: TGCGCCAGCAGCCAAGTAACGACGGGATATCAGCCCCAGCATTTT.

The chain is built from TRBV3-1 (or the pseudogene TRBV3-2) and TRBJ1-4, with TRBD1 as a possible D gene (5 bases). Trimming removed 4 bases at V and 0 bases at J, with 9 bases between. CDR3 size: 15 residues. Germline loops: CDR1 LGHDT, CDR2 YNNKEL (reference sequence). In DNA, the CDR3 is TGTGCCAGCAGCCTCCAGGGCGCAACTAATGAAAAACTGTTTTTT. This sequence encodes CASSLQGATNEKLFF.

This chain uses TRBV5-1 with TRBJ2-7; 11 nucleotides align to TRBD1. Per the germline V gene, CDR1 is SGHRS and CDR2 is YFSETQ. The CDR3 extends over 15 amino acids. J was trimmed by 2 bases and V by 2 bases; bases with no gene match: 3. DNA for the CDR3: TGCGCCAGCAGCTTAAGGGGACAGGGGGCCTACGAGCAGTACTTC. Amino acids: CASSLRGQGAYEQYF.

The gene calls are TRBV5-1 and TRBJ1-1; no clear D gene. This CDR3 comprises 14 residues. V lost 6 bases and J lost 1, with 13 bases in between. The V gene's germline CDR1 is SGHRS and CDR2 YFSETQ. The CDR3 DNA reads TGCGCCAGCACCACGTCGGGATGGAACACTGAAGCTTTCTTT. It translates to CASTTSGWNTEAFF.

This clone has only one observation. This chain joins TRBV6-1 and TRBJ2-3, with 12 bases identical to TRBD2. The CDR3 sequence is 16 residues long. The J segment lost 1 base and the V segment lost 3 bases, leaving 2 bases of the junction unmatched. The germline CDR1 and CDR2 sequences are MNHNS and SASEGT. CDR3 amino acids: CASSDRLAGGTDTQYF. The CDR3 nucleotides are TGTGCCAGCAGTGACCGACTAGCGGGGGGCACAGATACGCAGTATTTT.

The chain has TRBV27 and TRBJ2-7; D possibly corresponds to TRBD1 (6 bases). The V end was cut by 3 bases, the J end by 4 bases, with 10 bases between. CDR3 length: 13 residues. Looked up from germline, CDR1 is MNHEY and CDR2 is SMNVEV (reference sequence). This CDR3 is CASSFQGRYEQYF. CDR3 DNA: TGTGCCAGCAGTTTCCAGGGGAGATACGAGCAGTACTTC.